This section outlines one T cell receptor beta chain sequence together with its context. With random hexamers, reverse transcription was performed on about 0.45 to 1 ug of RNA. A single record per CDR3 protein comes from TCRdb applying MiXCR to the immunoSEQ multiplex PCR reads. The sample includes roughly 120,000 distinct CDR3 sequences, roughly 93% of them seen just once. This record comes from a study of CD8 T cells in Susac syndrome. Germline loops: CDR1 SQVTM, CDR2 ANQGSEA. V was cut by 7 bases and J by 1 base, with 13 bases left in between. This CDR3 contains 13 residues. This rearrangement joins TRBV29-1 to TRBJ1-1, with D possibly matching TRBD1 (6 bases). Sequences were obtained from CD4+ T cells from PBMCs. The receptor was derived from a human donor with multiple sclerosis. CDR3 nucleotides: TGCAGCGGGAGGGGACAAAGGAACACTGAAGCTTTCTTT. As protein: CSGRGQRNTEAFF.